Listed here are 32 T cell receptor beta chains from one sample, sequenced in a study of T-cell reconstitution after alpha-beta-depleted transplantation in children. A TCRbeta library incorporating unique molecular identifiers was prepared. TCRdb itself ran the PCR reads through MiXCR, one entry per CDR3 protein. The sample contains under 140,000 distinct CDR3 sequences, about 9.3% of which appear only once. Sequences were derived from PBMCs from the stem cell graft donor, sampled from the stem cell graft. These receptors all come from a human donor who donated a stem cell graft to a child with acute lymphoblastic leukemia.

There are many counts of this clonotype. CDR3 amino acids: CASSQEGAGDRRYTDTQYF. Here the CDR3 DNA reads TGCGCCAGCAGCCAAGAAGGAGCGGGGGACCGGAGGTACACAGATACGCAGTATTTT. V usage is TRBV4-3 and J usage is TRBJ2-3, with TRBD2 matching over 8 bases. CDR1 is LGHNA and CDR2 is YSLEER in the germline V gene. V lost 0 bases and J lost 2; bases outside the gene matches: 13. The CDR3 has 19 amino acids.

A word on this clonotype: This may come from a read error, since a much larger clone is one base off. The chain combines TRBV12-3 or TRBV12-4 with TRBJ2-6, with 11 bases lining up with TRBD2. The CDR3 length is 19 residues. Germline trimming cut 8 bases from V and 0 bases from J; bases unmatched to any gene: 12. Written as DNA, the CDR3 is TGTGCCAGCTGCTTTACGGGGACTAGCGGATTCTCTGGGGCCAACGTCCTGACTTTC. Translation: CASCFTGTSGFSGANVLTF.

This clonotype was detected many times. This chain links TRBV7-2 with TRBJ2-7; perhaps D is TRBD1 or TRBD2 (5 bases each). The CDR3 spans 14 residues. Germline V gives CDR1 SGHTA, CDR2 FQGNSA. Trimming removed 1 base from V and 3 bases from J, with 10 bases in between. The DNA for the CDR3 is TGTGCCAGCAGCTTAGGAGGGGCGGTCTACGAGCAGTACTTC. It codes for CASSLGGAVYEQYF.

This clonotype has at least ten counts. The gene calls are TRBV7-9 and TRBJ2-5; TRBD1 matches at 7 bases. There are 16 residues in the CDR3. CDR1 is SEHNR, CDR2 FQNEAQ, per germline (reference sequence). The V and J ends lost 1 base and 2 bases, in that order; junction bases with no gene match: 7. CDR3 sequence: CASSLVSTGVQETQYF. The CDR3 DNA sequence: TGTGCCAGCAGCTTAGTGTCCACAGGGGTTCAAGAGACCCAGTACTTC.

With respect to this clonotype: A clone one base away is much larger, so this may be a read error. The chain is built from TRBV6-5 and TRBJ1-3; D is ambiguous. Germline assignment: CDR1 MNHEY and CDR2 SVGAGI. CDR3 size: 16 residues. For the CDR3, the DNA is TGTGCCGGCAGTTCCCCTTCGGGCGACTCTGGAAACACCATATATTTT. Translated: CAGSSPSGDSGNTIYF.

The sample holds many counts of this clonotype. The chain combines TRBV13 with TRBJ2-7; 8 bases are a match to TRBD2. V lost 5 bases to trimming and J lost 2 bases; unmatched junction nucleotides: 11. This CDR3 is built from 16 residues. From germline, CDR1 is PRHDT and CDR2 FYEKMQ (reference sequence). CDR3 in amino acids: CASSPTSSGAPYEQYF. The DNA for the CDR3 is TGTGCCAGCAGCCCGACGAGTAGCGGGGCCCCCTACGAGCAGTACTTC.

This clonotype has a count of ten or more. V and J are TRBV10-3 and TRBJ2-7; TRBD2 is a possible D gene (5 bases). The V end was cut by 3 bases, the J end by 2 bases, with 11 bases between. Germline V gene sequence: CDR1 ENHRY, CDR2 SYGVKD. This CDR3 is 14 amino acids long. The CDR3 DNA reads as TGTGCCATCAGTGAAGAGGGTCTCACCTACGAGCAGTACTTC. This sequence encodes CAISEEGLTYEQYF.

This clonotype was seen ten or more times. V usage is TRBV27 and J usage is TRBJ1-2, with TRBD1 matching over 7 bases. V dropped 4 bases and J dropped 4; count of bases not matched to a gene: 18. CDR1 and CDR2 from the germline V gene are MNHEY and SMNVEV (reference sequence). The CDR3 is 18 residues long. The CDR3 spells CASSSVKGGDAGSYGYTF. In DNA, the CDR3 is TGTGCCAGCAGTTCCGTTAAAGGGGGCGACGCAGGGAGCTATGGCTACACCTTC.

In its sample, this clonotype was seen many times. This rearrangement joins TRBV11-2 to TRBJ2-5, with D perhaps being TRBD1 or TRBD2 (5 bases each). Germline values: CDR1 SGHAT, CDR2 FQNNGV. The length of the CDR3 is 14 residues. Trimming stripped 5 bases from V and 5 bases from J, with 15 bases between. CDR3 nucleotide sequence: TGTGCCAGCAGCGCTACTGGGACCCGCGAGACCCAGTACTTC. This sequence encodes CASSATGTRETQYF.

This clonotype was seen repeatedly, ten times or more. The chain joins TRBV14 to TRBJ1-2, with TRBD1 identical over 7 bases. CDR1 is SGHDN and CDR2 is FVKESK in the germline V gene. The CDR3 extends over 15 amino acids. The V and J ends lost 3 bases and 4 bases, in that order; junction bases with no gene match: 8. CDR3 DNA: TGTGCCAGCAGCCAGGACCCGGGACAGCCCTATGGCTACACCTTC. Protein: CASSQDPGQPYGYTF.

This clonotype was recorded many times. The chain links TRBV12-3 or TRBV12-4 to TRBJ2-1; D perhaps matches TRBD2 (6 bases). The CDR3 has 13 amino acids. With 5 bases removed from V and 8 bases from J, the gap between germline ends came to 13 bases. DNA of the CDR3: TGTGCCAGCAGTAGGGGCGGGGACTATGAGCAGTTCTTC. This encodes CASSRGGDYEQFF.

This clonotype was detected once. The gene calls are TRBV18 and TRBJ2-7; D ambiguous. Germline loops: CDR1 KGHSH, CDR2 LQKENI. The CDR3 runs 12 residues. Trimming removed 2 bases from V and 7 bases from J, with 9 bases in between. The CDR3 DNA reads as TGTGCCAGCTCACCAAGGGTAGAAGAGCAGTACTTC. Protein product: CASSPRVEEQYF.

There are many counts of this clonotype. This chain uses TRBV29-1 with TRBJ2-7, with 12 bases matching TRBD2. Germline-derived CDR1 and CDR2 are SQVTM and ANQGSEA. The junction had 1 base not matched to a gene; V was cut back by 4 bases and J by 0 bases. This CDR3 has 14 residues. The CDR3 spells CSVGGLAGSYEQYF. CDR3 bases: TGCAGCGTTGGGGGACTAGCGGGCTCCTACGAGCAGTACTTC.

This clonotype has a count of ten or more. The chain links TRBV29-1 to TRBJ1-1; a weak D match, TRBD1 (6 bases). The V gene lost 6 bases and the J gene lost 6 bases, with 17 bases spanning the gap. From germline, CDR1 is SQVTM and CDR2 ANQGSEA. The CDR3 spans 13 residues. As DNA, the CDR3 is TGCAGCGTGGGGGGGGGCCGGTGGGCTGAAGCTTTCTTT. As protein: CSVGGGRWAEAFF.

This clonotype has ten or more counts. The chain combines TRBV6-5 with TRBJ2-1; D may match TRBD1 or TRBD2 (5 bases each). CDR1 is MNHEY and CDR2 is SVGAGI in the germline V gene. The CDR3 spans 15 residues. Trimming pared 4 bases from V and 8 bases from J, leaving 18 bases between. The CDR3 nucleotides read TGTGCCAGCAGTTTTACAGTCGAGGGGTACGATGAGCAGTTCTTC. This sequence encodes CASSFTVEGYDEQFF.

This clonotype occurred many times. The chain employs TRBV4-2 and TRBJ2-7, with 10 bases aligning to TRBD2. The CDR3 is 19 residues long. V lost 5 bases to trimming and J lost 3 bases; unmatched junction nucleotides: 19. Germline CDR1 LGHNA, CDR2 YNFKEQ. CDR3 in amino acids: CASSGKDPRLAGARYEQYF. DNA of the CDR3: TGTGCCAGCAGCGGAAAGGACCCCCGACTAGCGGGCGCCCGCTACGAGCAGTACTTC.

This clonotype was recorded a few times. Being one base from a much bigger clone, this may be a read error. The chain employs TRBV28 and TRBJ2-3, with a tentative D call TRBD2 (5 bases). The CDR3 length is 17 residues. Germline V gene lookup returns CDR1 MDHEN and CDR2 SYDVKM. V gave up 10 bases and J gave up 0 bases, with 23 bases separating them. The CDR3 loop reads CATFPPRGPSSTDTQYF. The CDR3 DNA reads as TGTGCCACCTTCCCCCCCCGCGGTCCTAGCAGCACAGATACGCAGTATTTT. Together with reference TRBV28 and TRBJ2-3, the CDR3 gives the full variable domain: DVKVTQSSRYLVKRTGEKVFLECVQDMDHENMFWYRQDPGLGLRLIYFSYDVKMKEKGDIPEGYSVSREKKERFSLILESASTNQTSMYLCATFPPRGPSSTDTQYFGPGTRLTVL.

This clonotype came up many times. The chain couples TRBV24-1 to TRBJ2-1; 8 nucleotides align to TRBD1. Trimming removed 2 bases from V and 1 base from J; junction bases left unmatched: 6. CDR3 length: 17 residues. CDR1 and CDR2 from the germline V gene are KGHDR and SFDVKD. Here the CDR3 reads CATSDYSDRASYNEQFF. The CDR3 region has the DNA TGTGCCACCAGTGATTACTCGGACAGGGCGTCCTACAATGAGCAGTTCTTC.

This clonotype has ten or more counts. The CDR3 nucleotides are TGTGCCAGCAGCTTAGGCTCAGGGGCTGGGGCCAACGTCCTGACTTTC. It translates to CASSLGSGAGANVLTF. This rearrangement joins TRBV7-2 to TRBJ2-6; a possible D gene is TRBD1 (6 bases). Per germline, CDR1 SGHTA and CDR2 FQGNSA. This CDR3 has 16 residues. Deletions cut 1 base from V and 2 bases from J, with 9 bases between.

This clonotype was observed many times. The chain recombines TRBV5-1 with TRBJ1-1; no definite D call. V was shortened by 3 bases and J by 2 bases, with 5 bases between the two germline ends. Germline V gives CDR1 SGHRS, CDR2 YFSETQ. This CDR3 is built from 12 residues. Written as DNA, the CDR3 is TGCGCCAGCAGCTCGGGTAACACTGAAGCTTTCTTT. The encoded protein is CASSSGNTEAFF.

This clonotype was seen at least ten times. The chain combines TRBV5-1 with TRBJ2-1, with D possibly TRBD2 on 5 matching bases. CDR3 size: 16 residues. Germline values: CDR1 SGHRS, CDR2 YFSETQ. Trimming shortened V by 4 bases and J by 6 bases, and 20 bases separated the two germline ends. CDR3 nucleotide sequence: TGCGCCAGCAGCCTCACCTTTGGACTCCGGGGCAATGAGCAGTTCTTC. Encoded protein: CASSLTFGLRGNEQFF.

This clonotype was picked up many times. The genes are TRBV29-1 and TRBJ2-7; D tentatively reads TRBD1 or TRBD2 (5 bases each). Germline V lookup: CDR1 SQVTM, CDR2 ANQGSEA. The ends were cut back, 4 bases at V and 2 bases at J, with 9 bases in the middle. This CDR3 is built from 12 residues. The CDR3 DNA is TGCAGCGTTGGAGGGGAAGCCTACGAGCAGTACTTC. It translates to CSVGGEAYEQYF.

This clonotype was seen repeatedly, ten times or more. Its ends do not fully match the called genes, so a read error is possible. The CDR3 region has the DNA TGTGCTAGCAGCTTAGGCTCGGCGGGGGGAGAGACCCAGTACTTC. This gives the protein CASSLGSAGGETQYF. This chain joins TRBV7-7 and TRBJ2-5, with 8 bases identical to TRBD2. The germline V gene has CDR1 SSHAT and CDR2 FNYEAQ (reference sequence). CDR3 size: 15 residues. The entire variable domain, with the rest obtained from reference TRBV7-7 and TRBJ2-5, is as follows: GAGVSQSPRYKVTKRGQDVTLRCDPISSHATLYWYQQALGQGPEFLTYFNYEAQPDKSGLPSDRFSAERPEGSISTLTIQRTEQRDSAMYRCASSLGSAGGETQYFGPGTRLLVL.

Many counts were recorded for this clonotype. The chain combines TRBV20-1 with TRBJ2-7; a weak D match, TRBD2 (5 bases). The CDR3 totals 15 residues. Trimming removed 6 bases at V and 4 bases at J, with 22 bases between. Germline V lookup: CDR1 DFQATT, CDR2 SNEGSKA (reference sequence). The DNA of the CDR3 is TGCAGTGCCGCCTCCCGAGTAGCGATGAATTACGAGCAGTACTTC. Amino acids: CSAASRVAMNYEQYF.

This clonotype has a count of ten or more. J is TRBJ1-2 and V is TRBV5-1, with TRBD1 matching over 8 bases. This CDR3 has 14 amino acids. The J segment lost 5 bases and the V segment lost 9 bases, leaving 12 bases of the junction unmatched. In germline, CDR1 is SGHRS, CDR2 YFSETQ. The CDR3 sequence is CATRISGGAYGYTF. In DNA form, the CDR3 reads TGCGCCACCCGGATTTCAGGGGGCGCTTATGGCTACACCTTC.

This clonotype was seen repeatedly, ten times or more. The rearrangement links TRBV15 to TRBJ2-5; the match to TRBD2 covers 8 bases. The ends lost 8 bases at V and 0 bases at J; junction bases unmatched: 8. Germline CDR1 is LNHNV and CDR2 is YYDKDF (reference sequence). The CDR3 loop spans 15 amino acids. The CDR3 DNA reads TGTGCCACCCTCGGGGTAGCGGGGTACCAAGAGACCCAGTACTTC. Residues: CATLGVAGYQETQYF. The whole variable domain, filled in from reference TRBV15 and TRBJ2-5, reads DAMVIQNPRYQVTQFGKPVTLSCSQTLNHNVMYWYQQKSSQAPKLLFHYYDKDFNNEADTPDNFQSRRPNTSFCFLDIRSPGLGDTAMYLCATLGVAGYQETQYFGPGTRLLVL.

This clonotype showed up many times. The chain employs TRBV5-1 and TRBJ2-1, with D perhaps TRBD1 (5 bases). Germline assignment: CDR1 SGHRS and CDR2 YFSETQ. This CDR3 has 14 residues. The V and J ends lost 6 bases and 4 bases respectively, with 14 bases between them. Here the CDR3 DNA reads TGCGCCAGCACCGAACCCAGGGTATACAATGAGCAGTTCTTC. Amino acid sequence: CASTEPRVYNEQFF. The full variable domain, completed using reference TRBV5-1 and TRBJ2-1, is KAGVTQTPRYLIKTRGQQVTLSCSPISGHRSVSWYQQTPGQGLQFLFEYFSETQRNKGNFPGRFSGRQFSNSRSEMNVSTLELGDSALYLCASTEPRVYNEQFFGPGTRLTVL.

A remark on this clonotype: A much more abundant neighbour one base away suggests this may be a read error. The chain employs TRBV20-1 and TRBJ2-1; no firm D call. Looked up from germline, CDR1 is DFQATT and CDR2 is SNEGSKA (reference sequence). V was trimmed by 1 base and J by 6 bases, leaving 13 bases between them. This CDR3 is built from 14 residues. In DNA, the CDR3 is TGCAGTGCTAGAGCGGAAGGGAAAGGCAATGAGCAGTTCTTC. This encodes CSARAEGKGNEQFF.

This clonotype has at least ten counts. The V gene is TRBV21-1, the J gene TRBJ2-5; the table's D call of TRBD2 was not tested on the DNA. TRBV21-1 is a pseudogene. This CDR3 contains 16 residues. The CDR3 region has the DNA TGTGCCAGCAGCAAAGCGGTGACTAGCGGGGAAGAGACCCAGTACTTC. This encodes CASSKAVTSGEETQYF.

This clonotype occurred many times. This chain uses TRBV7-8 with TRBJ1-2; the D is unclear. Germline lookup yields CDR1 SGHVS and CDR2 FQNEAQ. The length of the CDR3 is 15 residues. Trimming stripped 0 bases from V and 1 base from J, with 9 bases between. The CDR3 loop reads CASSLALDFNYGYTF. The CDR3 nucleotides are TGTGCCAGCAGCTTAGCATTGGACTTTAACTATGGCTACACCTTC.

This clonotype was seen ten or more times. CDR3 DNA: TGCAGTGCTAGAGTGCCGTTGGTTGAGCAGTTCTTC. Translation gives CSARVPLVEQFF. The chain recombines TRBV20-1 with TRBJ2-1; no clear D. Trimming stripped 1 base from V and 9 bases from J, with 10 bases between. Germline loops: CDR1 DFQATT, CDR2 SNEGSKA (reference sequence). The CDR3 consists of 12 residues.

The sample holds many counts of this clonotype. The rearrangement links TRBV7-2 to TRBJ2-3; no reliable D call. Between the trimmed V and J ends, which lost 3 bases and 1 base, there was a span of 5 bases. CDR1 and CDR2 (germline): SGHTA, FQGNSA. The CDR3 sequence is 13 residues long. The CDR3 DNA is TGTGCCAGCAGCTTGTATGGCACAGATACGCAGTATTTT. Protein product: CASSLYGTDTQYF. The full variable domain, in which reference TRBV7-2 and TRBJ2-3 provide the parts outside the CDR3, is GAGVSQSPSNKVTEKGKDVELRCDPISGHTALYWYRQSLGQGLEFLIYFQGNSAPDKSGLPSDRFSAERTGGSVSTLTIQRTQQEDSAVYLCASSLYGTDTQYFGPGTRLTVL.